One T cell receptor beta chain is described in this entry. This table comes from immunoSEQ multiplex PCR, and its TCRdb copy is limited to in-frame clones, with some not included. Of over 150,000 clones listed, 85% to 95% are singletons. Germline V gene sequence: CDR1 SEHNR, CDR2 FQNEAQ (reference sequence). The CDR3 covers 14 residues. V trimming: 5 bases; J trimming: 5 bases; junction bases outside the gene matches: 4. This sample was taken from a study of blood T cell repertoires in COVID-19. Study summary: Italy, Spain and the United States were the sources of the convalescent and acute COVID-19 samples. Sample material is recorded as cDNA or gDNA derived from T cells, B-cell-depleted T cells, or PBMCs.

The sample consisted of peripheral blood. The chain carries TRBV7-9 and TRBJ1-4; 8 bases fit TRBD1. The receptor was derived from a man aged 50 to 59 with acute or convalescent COVID-19. The CDR3 is CASSRGQANEKLFF. CDR3 DNA sequence: TGTGCCAGCAGCAGGGGACAGGCAAATGAAAAACTGTTTTTT.